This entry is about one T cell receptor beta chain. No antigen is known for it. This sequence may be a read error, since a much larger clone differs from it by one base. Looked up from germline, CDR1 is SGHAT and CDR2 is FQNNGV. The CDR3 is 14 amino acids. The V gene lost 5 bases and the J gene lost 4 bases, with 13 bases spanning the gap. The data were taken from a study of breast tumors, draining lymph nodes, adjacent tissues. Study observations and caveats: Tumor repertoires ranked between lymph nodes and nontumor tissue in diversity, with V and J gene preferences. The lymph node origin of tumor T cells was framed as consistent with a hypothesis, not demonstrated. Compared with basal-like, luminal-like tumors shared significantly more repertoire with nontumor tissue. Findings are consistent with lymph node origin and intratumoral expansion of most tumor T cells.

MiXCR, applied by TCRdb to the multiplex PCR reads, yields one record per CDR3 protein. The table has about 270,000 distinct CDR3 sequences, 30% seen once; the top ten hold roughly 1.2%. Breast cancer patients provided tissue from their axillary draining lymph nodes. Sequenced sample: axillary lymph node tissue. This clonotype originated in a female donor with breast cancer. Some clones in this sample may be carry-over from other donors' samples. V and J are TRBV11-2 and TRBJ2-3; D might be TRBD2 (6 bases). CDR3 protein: CASSVLAAADTQYF. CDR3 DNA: TGTGCCAGCAGCGTCTTAGCGGCAGCAGATACGCAGTATTTT.